The TCR beta chain described here comes from a study of T cells in localized non-small cell lung cancer. Findings and limits, study-wide: Adjacent lung was found to contain a median about 55 of the top 100 tumor clones. The highest T cell clonality was in uninvolved adjacent lung, above tumor. Higher T cell density in the blood was associated with longer overall survival, whereas higher adjacent-lung clonality associated with shorter survival.

This clone qualifies as medium-sized. The antigen is unknown. This CDR3 is built from 15 residues. The repertoire was sequenced with immunoSEQ multiplex PCR; TCRdb's copy has only in-frame clones and lacks some. The sample comprises about 1,500 clones, roughly 20% of which are singletons, and roughly 12% rests with the top ten. The genes are TRBV1 and TRBJ2-1; the D segment call TRBD2 is taken from the table without a DNA check. TRBV1 is deemed a pseudogene. The sample here was normal lung tissue next to the tumor, taken before any cancer treatment. The TCR comes from a man between 40 and 70 years old with stage II lung adenocarcinoma. The CDR3 reads CASSQLAGSYNEQFF. For the CDR3, the DNA is TGCGCCAGCAGCCAACTAGCCGGGTCCTACAATGAGCAGTTCTTC.